Listed below are T cell receptor beta chains from one sample, sequenced in a study of blood T cell repertoires in COVID-19. Produced via immunoSEQ multiplex PCR; TCRdb's table is partial and in-frame only. The data contain some 150,000 clones, around nine tenths of them singletons. Sequences were obtained from peripheral blood. These receptors originate from a man aged 70-80 years with acute or convalescent COVID-19. Both conserved end residues are part of each CDR3. Fields, in order: D gene, J gene, CDR3 length, V gene, clone size, CDR3 protein, CDR3 DNA. The D gene is left open where the match is weak. Clone size is shown for a subset of rows, as once, few, many or a class of expanded clone.

D: .; J: TRBJ1-4; length: 12; V: TRBV7-9; size: .; CDR3: CASRSPGEKLFF; DNA: TGTGCCAGCAGATCCCCGGGTGAAAAACTGTTTTTT
D: .; J: TRBJ1-5; length: 15; V: TRBV19; size: .; CDR3: CASRTGAGGNQPQHF; DNA: TGTGCCAGTAGGACCGGGGCGGGGGGGAATCAGCCCCAGCATTTT
D: TRBD1; J: TRBJ2-4; length: 14; V: TRBV6-5; size: few; CDR3: CASKTGTGENIQYF; DNA: TGTGCCAGCAAAACCGGGACAGGGGAAAACATTCAGTACTTC
D: TRBD1; J: TRBJ2-5; length: 16; V: TRBV5-5; size: .; CDR3: CASSPEMVRGLETQYF; DNA: TGTGCCAGCAGCCCGGAAATGGTCAGGGGGCTAGAGACCCAGTACTTC
D: .; J: TRBJ2-7; length: 15; V: TRBV2; size: once; CDR3: CASSAAWSYLNEQYF; DNA: TGTGCCAGCAGTGCCGCTTGGAGTTATCTCAACGAGCAGTACTTC
D: .; J: TRBJ2-3; length: 14; V: TRBV7-3; size: .; CDR3: CASSETRETDTQYF; DNA: TGTGCCAGCAGCGAGACTAGGGAGACAGATACGCAGTATTTT
D: .; J: TRBJ1-1; length: 15; V: TRBV21-1; size: .; CDR3: CASSKRDRKNTEAFF; DNA: TGTGCCAGCAGCAAAAGGGACAGGAAGAACACTGAAGCTTTCTTT
D: TRBD1; J: TRBJ1-5; length: 14; V: TRBV14; size: .; CDR3: CASRRQGADQPQHF; DNA: TGTGCCAGCAGACGACAGGGGGCTGATCAGCCCCAGCATTTT
D: .; J: TRBJ2-1; length: 14; V: TRBV10-1; size: .; CDR3: CATSGGSSYNEQFF; DNA: TGCGCCACCTCAGGTGGGAGCTCCTACAATGAGCAGTTCTTC
D: .; J: TRBJ1-4; length: 15; V: TRBV5-4; size: few; CDR3: CASSRQVGISEKLFF; DNA: TGTGCCAGCAGCCGTCAGGTCGGGATTAGTGAAAAACTGTTTTTT
D: TRBD1; J: TRBJ2-2; length: 21; V: TRBV24-1; size: .; CDR3: CATSEGGLSSTGSHLIRELFF; DNA: TGTGCCACCAGTGAAGGGGGCCTTTCCTCGACAGGGTCGCATTTGATCAGGGAGCTGTTTTTT
D: TRBD2; J: TRBJ2-7; length: 16; V: TRBV7-2; size: .; CDR3: CASSWVAGGLYYEQYF; DNA: TGTGCCAGCAGCTGGGTAGCGGGGGGGCTTTACTACGAGCAGTACTTC
D: .; J: TRBJ1-3; length: 13; V: TRBV6-6; size: .; CDR3: CASSFGQRDTIYF; DNA: TGTGCCAGCAGTTTCGGACAAAGGGACACCATATATTTT
D: .; J: TRBJ1-2; length: 13; V: TRBV19; size: .; CDR3: CASSPGVNYGYTF; DNA: TGTGCCAGTAGCCCCGGGGTTAACTATGGCTACACCTTC
D: .; J: TRBJ2-3; length: 15; V: TRBV5-1; size: .; CDR3: CASSLYQEVTDTQYF; DNA: TGCGCCAGCAGCTTGTATCAGGAGGTCACAGATACGCAGTATTTT
D: TRBD1; J: TRBJ2-1; length: 15; V: TRBV28; size: .; CDR3: CASSWAGTDYNEQFF; DNA: TGTGCCAGCAGTTGGGCCGGGACAGACTACAATGAGCAGTTCTTC
D: .; J: TRBJ1-1; length: 14; V: TRBV5-1; size: .; CDR3: CASSSQTVNTEAFF; DNA: TGCGCCAGCAGCTCACAGACAGTGAACACTGAAGCTTTCTTT
D: .; J: TRBJ2-1; length: 14; V: TRBV5-1; size: .; CDR3: CASSFPSGVNEQFF; DNA: TGCGCCAGCAGCTTCCCCTCAGGGGTTAATGAGCAGTTCTTC
D: .; J: TRBJ2-2; length: 13; V: TRBV12-3/TRBV12-4; size: .; CDR3: CASSLRGTGELFF; DNA: TGTGCCAGCAGTTTAAGGGGAACCGGGGAGCTGTTTTTT
D: .; J: TRBJ1-1; length: 15; V: TRBV5-5; size: .; CDR3: CASSLDGLGNTEAFF; DNA: TGTGCCAGCAGCTTGGATGGCCTTGGGAACACTGAAGCTTTCTTT
D: TRBD1; J: TRBJ1-6; length: 15; V: TRBV11-2; size: .; CDR3: CASSFVETGESPLHF; DNA: TGTGCCAGCAGCTTTGTGGAGACAGGGGAATCACCCCTCCACTTT
D: TRBD1; J: TRBJ2-3; length: 16; V: TRBV11-2; size: .; CDR3: CASSSIGQGVTDTQYF; DNA: TGTGCCAGCAGCTCTATTGGACAGGGAGTCACAGATACGCAGTATTTT
D: .; J: TRBJ2-7; length: 12; V: TRBV13; size: .; CDR3: CASSEQGYEQYF; DNA: TGTGCCAGCAGCGAACAGGGCTACGAGCAGTACTTC
D: TRBD2; J: TRBJ2-1; length: 15; V: TRBV7-3; size: .; CDR3: CASSPGTSGSDEQFF; DNA: TGTGCCAGCAGCCCAGGGACTAGCGGGAGCGATGAGCAGTTCTTC
D: .; J: TRBJ2-7; length: 14; V: TRBV25-1; size: .; CDR3: CASRKTAPPYEQYF; DNA: TGTGCCAGCCGGAAGACAGCCCCTCCCTACGAGCAGTACTTC
D: .; J: TRBJ1-1; length: 15; V: TRBV6-5; size: few; CDR3: CASSYGQGGNTEAFF; DNA: TGTGCCAGCAGTTACGGTCAGGGAGGGAACACTGAAGCTTTCTTT
D: .; J: TRBJ2-7; length: 16; V: TRBV9; size: .; CDR3: CASSVNGRSDPYEQYF; DNA: TGTGCCAGCAGCGTAAATGGGAGGAGCGATCCCTACGAGCAGTACTTC
D: .; J: TRBJ2-3; length: 16; V: TRBV3-1/TRBV3-2; size: once; CDR3: CASSQQTQTSTDTQYF; DNA: TGTGCCAGCAGCCAACAGACCCAGACTAGCACAGATACGCAGTATTTT